The entry below describes one T cell receptor beta chain. Its antigen is as yet unknown. Donors counted as nominally healthy when sampled, yet unrecorded immune exposures were likely. The data stem from a study of cytomegalovirus exposure and HLA in healthy donors. On the study more broadly: There were roughly 80 million unique TCRs (from HLA-typed donors) in an early data release.

PCR amplification relied on 60 Vbeta primers (plus 13 Jbeta primers). Profiling relied on immunoSEQ multiplex PCR, and the TCRdb table lists in-frame clones only, not all of them. The sample consists of approximately 110,000 clones, less than 80% of them appearing once. Study-level findings and limits: Within a later analysis, the majority of CMV-associated TCR beta chains appeared HLA-restricted. Researchers reported in a later analysis that a missense DCLRE1C variant was tied to TCR beta V- and J-gene trimming.

Trimming cost V 3 bases and J 3 bases; bases outside gene matches: 6. CDR3 length: 16 amino acids. The germline V gene has CDR1 SGHAT and CDR2 FQNNGV. Sequencing input: PBMCs. The chain employs TRBV11-2 and TRBJ2-5, with TRBD2 matching 11 bases. This sequence originates from a woman in her fifties or sixties in good health and CMV-seropositive. The CDR3 coding sequence is TGTGCCAGCAGCTTGGTAGCGGGAGGGCCGGAAGAGACCCAGTACTTC. Residues: CASSLVAGGPEETQYF. The variable domain in full, completed from reference TRBV11-2 and TRBJ2-5, reads EAGVAQSPRYKIIEKRQSVAFWCNPISGHATLYWYQQILGQGPKLLIQFQNNGVVDDSQLPKDRFSAERLKGVDSTLKIQPAKLEDSAVYLCASSLVAGGPEETQYFGPGTRLLVL.